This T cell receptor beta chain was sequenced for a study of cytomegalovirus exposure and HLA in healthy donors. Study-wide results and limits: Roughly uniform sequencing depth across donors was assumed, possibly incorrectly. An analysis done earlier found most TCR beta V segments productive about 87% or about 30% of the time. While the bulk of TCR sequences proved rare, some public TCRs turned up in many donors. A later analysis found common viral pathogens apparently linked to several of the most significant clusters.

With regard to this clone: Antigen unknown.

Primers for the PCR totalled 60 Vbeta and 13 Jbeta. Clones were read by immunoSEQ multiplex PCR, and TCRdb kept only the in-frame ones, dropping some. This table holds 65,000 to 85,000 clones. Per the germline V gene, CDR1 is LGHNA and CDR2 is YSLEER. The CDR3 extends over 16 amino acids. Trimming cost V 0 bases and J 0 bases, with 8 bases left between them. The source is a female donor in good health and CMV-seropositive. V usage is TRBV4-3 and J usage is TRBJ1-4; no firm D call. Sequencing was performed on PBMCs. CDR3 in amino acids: CASSQDGIATNEKLFF. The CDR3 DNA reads TGCGCCAGCAGCCAAGACGGTATTGCAACTAATGAAAAACTGTTTTTT.